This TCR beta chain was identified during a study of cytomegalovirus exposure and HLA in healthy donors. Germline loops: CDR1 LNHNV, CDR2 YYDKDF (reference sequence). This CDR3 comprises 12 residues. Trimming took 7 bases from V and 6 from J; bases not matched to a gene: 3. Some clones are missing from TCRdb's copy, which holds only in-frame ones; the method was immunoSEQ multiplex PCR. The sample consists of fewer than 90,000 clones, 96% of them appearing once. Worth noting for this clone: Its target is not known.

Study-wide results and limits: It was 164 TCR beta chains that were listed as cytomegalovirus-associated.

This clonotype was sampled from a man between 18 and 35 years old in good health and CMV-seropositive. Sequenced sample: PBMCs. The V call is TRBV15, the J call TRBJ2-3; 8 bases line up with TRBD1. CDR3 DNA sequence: TGTGCCACCAAGCAGGGGGCGGATACGCAGTATTTT. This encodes CATKQGADTQYF.